This entry lists 10 T cell receptor beta chains sequenced from one sample in a study of tumor and adjacent non-tumor tissue in lung cancer. A modified ARM-PCR protocol with three rounds of nested PCR amplified TCRbeta. TCRdb independently ran MiXCR on the multiplex PCR reads; one entry per CDR3 protein. Of tens of thousands of distinct CDR3 sequences detected, around 82% appear once; the ten largest clones hold under 45%. RNA was extracted from bulk tissue without any cell sorting. Distant lung tissue was collected more than 3 cm away from the tumor edge. Input material: distant non-tumor lung tissue. The receptors come from a man in his 60s with non-small cell lung cancer.

The CDR3: CASNTGHIRRCSYEQYF. The CDR3 bases are TGTGCCAGCAATACCGGACATATTAGACGGTGCTCCTACGAGCAGTACTTC. The V call is TRBV28, the J call TRBJ2-7; D perhaps matches TRBD1 (5 bases). The CDR3 runs to 17 residues. Trimming left V 7 bases short and J 0 bases short, with 22 bases between. Germline CDR1 reads MDHEN; CDR2 reads SYDVKM.

Concerning this clonotype: The germline gene is not matched at one end of the junction; a read error may be the cause. The chain links TRBV6-1 to TRBJ2-6; D is possibly TRBD1 (5 bases). The CDR3 length is 15 residues. The germline gives CDR1 MNHNS, CDR2 SASEGT. Here the CDR3 reads CASSEGRSGANVQTF. The DNA for the CDR3 is TGTGCCAGCAGTGAAGGACGGTCTGGGGCCAACGTCCAGACTTTC.

This clonotype was recorded a few times. The V gene is TRBV27, the J gene TRBJ1-5; 8 positions match TRBD1. The CDR3 length is 14 residues. V shed 5 bases, J shed 2 bases, and the junction held 2 bases outside the gene matches. CDR1 is MNHEY and CDR2 is SMNVEV in the germline V gene (reference sequence). Here the CDR3 DNA reads TGTGCCAGCAGTCCGGGACAGGGCAATCAGCCCCAGCATTTT. It translates to CASSPGQGNQPQHF.

This clonotype has ten or more counts. This chain uses TRBV20-1 with TRBJ2-1; 13 bases are shared with TRBD2. Germline loops: CDR1 DFQATT, CDR2 SNEGSKA (reference sequence). This CDR3 is built from 14 residues. The trim removed 4 bases at V and 8 bases at J, leaving 5 bases unmatched. In nucleotides, the CDR3 is TGCAGTGCTAAAGGACTAGCGGGAGAACATGAGCAGTTCTTC. Translating gives CSAKGLAGEHEQFF.

For this clonotype: Compared with germline, one end of the junction differs, possibly owing to a read error. V and J are TRBV14 and TRBJ2-2; perhaps TRBD2 as D (5 bases). The CDR3 runs to 15 residues. Germline loops: CDR1 SGHDN, CDR2 FVKESK. The CDR3 DNA is TGTGCCAGCAACCAAGTTAGAGCGGCCACCGGGGAGCTGTTGTTT. Its protein is CASNQVRAATGELLF.

This clonotype showed up many times. The rearrangement joins TRBV7-8 to TRBJ1-5; 7 bases map to TRBD1. Germline V lookup: CDR1 SGHVS, CDR2 FQNEAQ. The CDR3 runs to 17 residues. V was pared by 0 bases and J by 5 bases, with 10 bases of the junction left unmatched. The CDR3 loop reads CASSLALSGDRDQPQHF. As DNA, the CDR3 is TGTGCCAGCAGCTTAGCGCTAAGCGGGGACAGAGATCAGCCCCAGCATTTT.

The CDR3 DNA sequence: TGTGCCAGCAGTCCAGGGGCGCGGGGGGGATACAATGAACGGTTCTTC. Its protein product is CASSPGARGGYNERFF. The V and J genes are TRBV11-1 and TRBJ2-1; 9 bases fit TRBD2. V trimming: 6 bases; J trimming: 15 bases; junction bases outside the gene matches: 21. The CDR3 totals 16 residues. Per the germline V gene, CDR1 is SGHAT and CDR2 is FQDESV (reference sequence).

Points on this clonotype: A read error may be the cause here, since a much bigger clone is one base away. V usage is TRBV28 and J usage is TRBJ2-7; a possible D gene is TRBD2 (5 bases). CDR3 length: 14 amino acids. From germline, CDR1 is MDHEN and CDR2 SYDVKM. The CDR3 is CASSFEGNTYGQYF. The CDR3 nucleotides are TGTGCCAGCAGTTTCGAGGGAAATACCTACGGGCAGTACTTC.

This clonotype came up many times. V gene TRBV7-8 combines with J gene TRBJ2-3; the D gene is possibly TRBD2 (5 bases). V lost 5 bases, J lost 2 bases, and 14 bases lay in between. Germline CDR1 and CDR2: SGHVS and FQNEAQ. The CDR3 extends over 15 amino acids. The CDR3 sequence is CASSQTPGYTDTQYF. The CDR3 bases are TGTGCCAGCAGCCAAACCCCGGGGTACACAGATACGCAGTATTTT.

Worth noting for this clonotype: The CDR3 ends on some other residue instead of the conserved phenylalanine or tryptophan, so this is likely a read error. The chain links TRBV12-3 or TRBV12-4 to TRBJ1-5; TRBD1 is a possible D gene (5 bases). The CDR3 consists of 15 residues. V shed 6 bases and J shed 3 bases, with 15 bases lying between them. The CDR3 loop reads CASSPGSRVNQPQHL. CDR3 nucleotides: TGTGCCAGCAGCCCCGGGTCCAGGGTCAATCAGCCCCAGCATTTA.